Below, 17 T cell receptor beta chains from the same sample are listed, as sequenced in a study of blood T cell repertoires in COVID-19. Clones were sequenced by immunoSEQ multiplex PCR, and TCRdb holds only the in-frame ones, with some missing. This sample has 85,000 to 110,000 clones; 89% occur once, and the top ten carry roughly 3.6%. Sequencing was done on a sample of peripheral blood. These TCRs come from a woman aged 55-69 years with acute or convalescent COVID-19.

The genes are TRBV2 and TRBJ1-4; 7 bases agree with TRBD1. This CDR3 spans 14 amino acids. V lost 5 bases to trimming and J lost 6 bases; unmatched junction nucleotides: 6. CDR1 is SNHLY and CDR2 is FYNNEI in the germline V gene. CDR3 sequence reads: CASSLTGTYEKLFF. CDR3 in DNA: TGTGCCAGCAGTTTGACAGGGACATATGAAAAACTGTTTTTT. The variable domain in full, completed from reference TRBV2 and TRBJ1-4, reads EPEVTQTPSHQVTQMGQEVILRCVPISNHLYFYWYRQILGQKVEFLVSFYNNEISEKSEIFDDQFSVERPDGSNFTLKIRSTKLEDSAMYFCASSLTGTYEKLFFGSGTQLSVL.

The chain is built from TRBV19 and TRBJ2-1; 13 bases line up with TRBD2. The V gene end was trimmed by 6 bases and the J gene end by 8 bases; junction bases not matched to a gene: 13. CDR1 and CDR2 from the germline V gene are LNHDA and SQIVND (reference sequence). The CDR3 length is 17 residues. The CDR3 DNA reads TGTGCCAGTAGCTTATTACCACTAGCGGGAGGGCCGGATGAGCAGTTCTTC. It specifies CASSLLPLAGGPDEQFF.

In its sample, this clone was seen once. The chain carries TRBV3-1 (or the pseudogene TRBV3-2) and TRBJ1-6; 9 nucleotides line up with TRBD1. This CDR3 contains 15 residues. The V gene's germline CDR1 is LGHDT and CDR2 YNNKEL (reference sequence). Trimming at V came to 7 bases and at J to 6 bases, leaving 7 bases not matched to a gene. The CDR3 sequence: CASTPQGAVNSPLHF. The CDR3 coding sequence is TGTGCCAGCACACCACAGGGGGCTGTTAATTCACCCCTCCACTTT.

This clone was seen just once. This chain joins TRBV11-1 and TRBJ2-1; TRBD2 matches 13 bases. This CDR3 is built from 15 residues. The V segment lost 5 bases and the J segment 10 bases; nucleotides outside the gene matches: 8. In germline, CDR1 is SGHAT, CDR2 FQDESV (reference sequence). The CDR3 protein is CASSRRTSGRVEQFF. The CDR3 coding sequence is TGTGCCAGCAGCAGACGGACTAGCGGGAGAGTCGAGCAGTTCTTC.

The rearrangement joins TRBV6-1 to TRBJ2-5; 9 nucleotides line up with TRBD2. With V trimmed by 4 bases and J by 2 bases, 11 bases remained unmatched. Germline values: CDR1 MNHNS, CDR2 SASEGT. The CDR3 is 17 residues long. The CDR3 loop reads CASSAFARSGGQETQYF. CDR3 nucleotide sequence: TGTGCCAGCAGTGCTTTTGCGAGGAGCGGGGGGCAAGAGACCCAGTACTTC.

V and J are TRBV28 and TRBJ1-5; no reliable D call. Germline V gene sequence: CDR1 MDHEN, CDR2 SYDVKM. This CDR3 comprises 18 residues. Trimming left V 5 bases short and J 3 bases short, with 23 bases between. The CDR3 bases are TGTGCCAGCAGTCAACGAAGGACGGTGAGGGTGAACAATCAGCCCCAGCATTTT. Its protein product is CASSQRRTVRVNNQPQHF.

The CDR3 DNA reads TGTGCCAGTAGTATCACATGGGGCCCTCAGCCCCAGCATTTT. Translation gives CASSITWGPQPQHF. The gene calls are TRBV19 and TRBJ1-5; D is perhaps TRBD1 (5 bases). The germline V and J ends were trimmed by 3 bases and 6 bases, with 12 bases remaining between them. CDR1 LNHDA and CDR2 SQIVND come from the germline V gene (reference sequence). The CDR3 length is 14 residues.

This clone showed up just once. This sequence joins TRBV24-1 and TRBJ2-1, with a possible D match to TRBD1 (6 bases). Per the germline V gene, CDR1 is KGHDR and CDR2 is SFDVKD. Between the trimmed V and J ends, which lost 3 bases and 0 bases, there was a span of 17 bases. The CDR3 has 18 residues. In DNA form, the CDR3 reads TGTGCCACCAGTGATCCTTGGGGACAACGTACCTCCTACAATGAGCAGTTCTTC. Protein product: CATSDPWGQRTSYNEQFF.

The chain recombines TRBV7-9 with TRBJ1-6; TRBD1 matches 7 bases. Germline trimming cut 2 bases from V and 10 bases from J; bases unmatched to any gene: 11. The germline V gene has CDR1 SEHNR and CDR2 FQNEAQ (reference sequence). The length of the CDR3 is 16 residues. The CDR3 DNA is TGTGCCAGCAGCTTACAGGGGGGCATGAACTCCTCACCCCTCCACTTT. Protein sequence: CASSLQGGMNSSPLHF.

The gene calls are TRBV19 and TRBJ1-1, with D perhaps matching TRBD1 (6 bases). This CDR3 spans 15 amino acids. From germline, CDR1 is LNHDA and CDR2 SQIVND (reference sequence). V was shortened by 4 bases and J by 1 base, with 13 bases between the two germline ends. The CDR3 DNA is TGTGCCAGTAGTAACGCAGGGGCTACGAACACTGAAGCTTTCTTT. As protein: CASSNAGATNTEAFF.

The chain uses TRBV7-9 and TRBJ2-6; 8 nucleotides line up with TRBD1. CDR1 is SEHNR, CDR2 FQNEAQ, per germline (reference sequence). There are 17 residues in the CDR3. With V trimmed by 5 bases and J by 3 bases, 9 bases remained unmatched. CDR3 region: CASSPGTGRFGANVLTF. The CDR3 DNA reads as TGTGCCAGCAGCCCCGGGACAGGACGGTTTGGGGCCAACGTCCTGACTTTC.

CDR3 amino acids: CASSLPTRREAFF. In nucleotides, the CDR3 is TGTGCCAGCAGCCTGCCTACGCGGCGGGAAGCTTTCTTT. The rearrangement links TRBV7-2 to TRBJ1-1; D remains ambiguous. Trimming stripped 5 bases from V and 8 bases from J, with 15 bases between. The germline V gene has CDR1 SGHTA and CDR2 FQGNSA. CDR3 size: 13 residues. Full variable domain (missing parts from reference TRBV7-2 and TRBJ1-1): GAGVSQSPSNKVTEKGKDVELRCDPISGHTALYWYRQSLGQGLEFLIYFQGNSAPDKSGLPSDRFSAERTGGSVSTLTIQRTQQEDSAVYLCASSLPTRREAFFGQGTRLTVV.

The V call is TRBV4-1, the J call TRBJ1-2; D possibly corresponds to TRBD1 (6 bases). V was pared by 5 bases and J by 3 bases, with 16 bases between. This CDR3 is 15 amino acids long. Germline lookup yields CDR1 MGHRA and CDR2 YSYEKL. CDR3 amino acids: CASSSYRDTHYGYTF. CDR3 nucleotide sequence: TGCGCCAGCAGCTCCTATCGGGACACCCACTATGGCTACACCTTC.

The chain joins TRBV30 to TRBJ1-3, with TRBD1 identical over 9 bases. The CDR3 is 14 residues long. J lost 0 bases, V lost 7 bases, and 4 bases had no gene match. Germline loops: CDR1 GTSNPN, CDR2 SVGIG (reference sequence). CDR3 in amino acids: CASGTGPSGNTIYF. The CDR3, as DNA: TGTGCCTCGGGGACAGGGCCCTCTGGAAACACCATATATTTT.

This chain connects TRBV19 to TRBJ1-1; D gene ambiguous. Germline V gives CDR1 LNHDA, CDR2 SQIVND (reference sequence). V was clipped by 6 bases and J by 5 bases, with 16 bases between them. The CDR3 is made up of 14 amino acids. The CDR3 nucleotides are TGTGCCAGTAGCGTGGAGGGTTGGGGAACTGAAGCTTTCTTT. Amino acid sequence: CASSVEGWGTEAFF. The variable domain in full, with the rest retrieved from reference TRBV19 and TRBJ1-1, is DGGITQSPKYLFRKEGQNVTLSCEQNLNHDAMYWYRQDPGQGLRLIYYSQIVNDFQKGDIAEGYSVSREKKESFPLTVTSAQKNPTAFYLCASSVEGWGTEAFFGQGTRLTVV.

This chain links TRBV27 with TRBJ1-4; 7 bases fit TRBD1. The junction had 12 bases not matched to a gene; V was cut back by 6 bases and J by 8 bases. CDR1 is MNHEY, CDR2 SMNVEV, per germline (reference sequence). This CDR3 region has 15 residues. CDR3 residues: CASRPLQGTDEKLFF. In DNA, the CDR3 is TGTGCCAGCAGGCCCCTACAGGGGACGGACGAAAAACTGTTTTTT.

CDR3 nucleotides: TGTGCCAGCAGCAGATTAGCGGGAGGGATAGATACGCAGTATTTT. Protein: CASSRLAGGIDTQYF. The chain couples TRBV7-3 to TRBJ2-3; 11 bases align to TRBD2. The germline V gene encodes CDR1 SGHTA and CDR2 FQGTGA. The CDR3 consists of 15 residues. The V and J ends lost 5 bases and 5 bases, in that order; junction bases with no gene match: 6.